Listed below are T cell receptor beta chains from one sample, sequenced in a study of T-cell reconstitution after alpha-beta-depleted transplantation in children. TCRdb reanalysed the PCR reads using MiXCR and keeps one entry per CDR3 protein. The repertoire holds around 250,000 distinct CDR3 sequences, with roughly 8% as singletons. Sample: PBMCs, mostly from graft donor cells, taken 180 days after TCRalphabeta/CD19-depleted stem cell transplant. Receptor source: a male patient aged 10 to 17 who had a stem cell transplant for acute lymphoblastic leukemia, so the T cells may come from the graft donor. Both conserved end residues are part of each CDR3. The D gene is left open where the match is weak. The size of a clone is reported for some rows only, either as once, few or many, or as a class for expanded clones.

TRBJ2-7	TRBV24-1	NA	TRBD2	TGTGCCACCAGTGATGGACTAGCGGGATCATTGGGCTACGAGCAGTACTTC	CATSDGLAGSLGYEQYF
TRBJ2-7	TRBV6-1	many	NA	TGTGCCAGCCGGAGTCCGGAGACAGGAGCGTACGAGCAGTACTTC	CASRSPETGAYEQYF
TRBJ2-2	TRBV14	NA	NA	TGTGCCAGCAGCCCCTTAACTGGGTACACCGGGGAGCTGTTTTTT	CASSPLTGYTGELFF
TRBJ2-1	TRBV7-6	many	TRBD2	TGTGCCAGCAGCCCCGGGACTAGCGGGGGGGTAGGTGAGCAGTTCTTC	CASSPGTSGGVGEQFF
TRBJ2-1	TRBV27	many	NA	TGTGCCAGCAGTTTCCTAGGTCGTGGCCGGGATGAGCAGTTCTTC	CASSFLGRGRDEQFF
TRBJ1-5	TRBV2	many	NA	TGTGCCAGCAGTGAAGCGCGAACAGGCAATCAGCCCCAGCATTTT	CASSEARTGNQPQHF
TRBJ1-3	TRBV5-1	many	TRBD1	TGCGCCAGCAGCTTGAACAGGGGAGGTGGAAACACCATATATTTT	CASSLNRGGGNTIYF
TRBJ2-3	TRBV20-1	many	TRBD2	TGCAGTCCGGAAAGGACTAGCGGGAGGGGGCCTAGCACAGATACGCAGTATTTT	CSPERTSGRGPSTDTQYF
TRBJ1-2	TRBV6-5	many	NA	TGTGCCCTCGGAACCCTACAGGGAAGGTTGGGCTACACCTTC	CALGTLQGRLGYTF
TRBJ1-1	TRBV6-6	many	NA	TGTGCCAGCAGTTCAGGGGTAGATACTGAAGCTTTCTTT	CASSSGVDTEAFF
TRBJ2-3	TRBV5-5	many	TRBD1	TGTGCCAGCAGCTCCGGACAGGGGGCTCGGACAGATACGCAGTATTTT	CASSSGQGARTDTQYF
TRBJ2-7	TRBV10-3	many	TRBD1	TGTGCCATCAGTGGGGGACAGAAGTACGAGCAGTACTTC	CAISGGQKYEQYF
TRBJ2-2	TRBV9	many	TRBD2	TGTGCCAGCAGCGCACTAGCGGGAGGGTACACCGGGGAGCTGTTTTTT	CASSALAGGYTGELFF
TRBJ1-2	TRBV29-1	many	NA	TGCAGCGTTGAAGGGCACTATGGCTACACCTTC	CSVEGHYGYTF
TRBJ2-5	TRBV29-1	many	NA	TGCAGCGCCCGGACTACCCAAGAGACCCAGTACTTC	CSARTTQETQYF
TRBJ2-3	TRBV20-1	many	TRBD2	TGCAGTGCTAGAGACGGGGGAAGGACTAGCGGGAGGAGTACAGATACGCAGTATTTT	CSARDGGRTSGRSTDTQYF
TRBJ2-1	TRBV19	NA	NA	TGTGCCAGTAGTATTCGGGTCTCCTACAATGAGCAGTTCTTC	CASSIRVSYNEQFF
TRBJ2-5	TRBV4-3	many	NA	TGCGCCAGCAGCCAAGAACGGGTTCGGGGGCAAGAGACCCAGTACTTC	CASSQERVRGQETQYF
TRBJ1-6	TRBV9	many	NA	TGTGCCAGCAGCGTCTCCCCCGGGTCCAGGCATTCACCCCTCCACTTT	CASSVSPGSRHSPLHF
TRBJ1-5	TRBV7-8	many	TRBD1	TGTGCCAGCAGCAGACAGGGGGCGGTTCATGGGCCCCAGCATTTT	CASSRQGAVHGPQHF
TRBJ2-3	TRBV6-5	many	NA	TGTGCCAGCAGTTACAGACGCCCTAGCACAGATACGCAGTATTTT	CASSYRRPSTDTQYF
TRBJ2-5	TRBV20-1	many	TRBD2	TGCAGTGCGTGGACTAGCGGGATCCACGGGACCCAGTACTTC	CSAWTSGIHGTQYF
TRBJ2-4	TRBV7-8	many	NA	TGTGCCAGCAGCTTCGCCCTTACAGGAACCAAAAACATTCAGTACTTC	CASSFALTGTKNIQYF
TRBJ1-2	TRBV5-1	many	NA	TGCGCCAGCAGCGTGCGGGACACCATTAACTATGGCTACACCTTC	CASSVRDTINYGYTF
TRBJ1-5	TRBV5-1	few	TRBD1	TGCGCCAGCAGCTGGGACAGCCCAAATCAGCCCCAGCATTTT	CASSWDSPNQPQHF
TRBJ2-3	TRBV4-1	NA	NA	TGCGCCAGCAGCCAAGGACCCCTAGGAGCGTTTGGCACAGATACGCAGTATTTT	CASSQGPLGAFGTDTQYF
TRBJ2-3	TRBV10-3	many	NA	TGTGCCATTCGTGGGAGAATCACAGATACGCAGTATTTT	CAIRGRITDTQYF
TRBJ2-5	TRBV5-1	many	NA	TGCGCCAGCAGCGAGACAGCAGAGACCCAGTACTTC	CASSETAETQYF
TRBJ2-3	TRBV3-1	many	TRBD2	TGTGCCAGCAGCCTAATAGCGGGATTGGGCACAGATACGCAGTATTTT	CASSLIAGLGTDTQYF
TRBJ2-7	TRBV25-1	many	NA	TGTGCCAGCACCTCTGACAGGACCTACGAGCAGTACTTC	CASTSDRTYEQYF
TRBJ1-2	TRBV12-3/TRBV12-4	many	NA	TGTGCCAGCAGTCCTCAAGACAAAGGCTATGGCTACACCTTC	CASSPQDKGYGYTF
TRBJ1-4	TRBV20-1	many	TRBD1	TGCAGTGCTCGAACAGGGGTGGGTGAAAAACTGTTTTTT	CSARTGVGEKLFF
TRBJ2-4	TRBV25-1	many	TRBD1	TGTGCCAGCTCCAGGACAGGGGAAGCCAAAAACATTCAGTACTTC	CASSRTGEAKNIQYF
TRBJ2-5	TRBV29-1	many	NA	TGCAGCGTTGAAGCAAGATGGGGCCTGCGGGCCCAGTACTTC	CSVEARWGLRAQYF
TRBJ2-1	TRBV6-5	many	NA	TGTGCCAGCAGTTCCAGGGGTGGGCCTAATAGGCAGTTCTTC	CASSSRGGPNRQFF
TRBJ2-3	TRBV10-3	many	NA	TGTGCCATCAGTGAGAGAGATACGCAGTATTTT	CAISERDTQYF
TRBJ2-5	TRBV6-1	many	NA	TGTGCCAGCAGGTCTGCAGGAAAAGGGTGGGAGACCCAGTACTTC	CASRSAGKGWETQYF
TRBJ1-6	TRBV6-2/TRBV6-3	many	NA	TGTGCCAGCAGTTCGGAGGGAAATAATTCACCCCTCCACTTT	CASSSEGNNSPLHF
TRBJ2-2	TRBV9	many	NA	TGTGCCAGCAGCGTAGTAGTAGCTTCGAACACCGGGGAGCTGTTTTTT	CASSVVVASNTGELFF
TRBJ1-4	TRBV3-1	many	TRBD1	TGTGCCAGCAGCCGTCGGTCAGGGGGCGGGATGTTTTTT	CASSRRSGGGMFF
TRBJ1-1	TRBV14	few	TRBD1	TGTGCCAGCAGCCGCCTCTCACAGGGGCTAAACACTGAAGCTTTCTTT	CASSRLSQGLNTEAFF
TRBJ1-1	TRBV15	many	TRBD1	TGTGCCACCAGTCTTCTGCCGGGACAGCGGAACACTGAAGCTTTCTTT	CATSLLPGQRNTEAFF
TRBJ1-6	TRBV5-6	many	NA	TGTGCCAGCAGCGCCGGGAAGACTAGGGATTCACCCCTCCACTTT	CASSAGKTRDSPLHF
TRBJ2-2	TRBV18	many	NA	TGTGCCAGCTCACCAGTTTCCCCGGGGAACACCGGGGAGCTGTTTTTT	CASSPVSPGNTGELFF
TRBJ1-3	TRBV4-2	many	NA	TGTGCCAGCAGCCAAGACTCTCTCTCTGGAAACACCATATATTTT	CASSQDSLSGNTIYF
TRBJ1-2	TRBV7-9	many	NA	TGTGCCAGCAGGCTCGGACACGAACCACCCTATGGCTACACCTTC	CASRLGHEPPYGYTF
TRBJ1-4	TRBV7-9	many	NA	TGTGCCAGCAGCCCCGTATTTGGAAGTGTTAACGAAAAACTGTTTTTT	CASSPVFGSVNEKLFF
TRBJ2-1	TRBV12-3/TRBV12-4	many	TRBD2	TGTGCCAGCAGCCGATCTGCGGGGGTGAATGAGCAGTTCTTC	CASSRSAGVNEQFF
TRBJ2-1	TRBV28	many	NA	TGTGCCAGCAGTCGCCCGGGACTCCCCTACAATGAGCAGTTCTTC	CASSRPGLPYNEQFF